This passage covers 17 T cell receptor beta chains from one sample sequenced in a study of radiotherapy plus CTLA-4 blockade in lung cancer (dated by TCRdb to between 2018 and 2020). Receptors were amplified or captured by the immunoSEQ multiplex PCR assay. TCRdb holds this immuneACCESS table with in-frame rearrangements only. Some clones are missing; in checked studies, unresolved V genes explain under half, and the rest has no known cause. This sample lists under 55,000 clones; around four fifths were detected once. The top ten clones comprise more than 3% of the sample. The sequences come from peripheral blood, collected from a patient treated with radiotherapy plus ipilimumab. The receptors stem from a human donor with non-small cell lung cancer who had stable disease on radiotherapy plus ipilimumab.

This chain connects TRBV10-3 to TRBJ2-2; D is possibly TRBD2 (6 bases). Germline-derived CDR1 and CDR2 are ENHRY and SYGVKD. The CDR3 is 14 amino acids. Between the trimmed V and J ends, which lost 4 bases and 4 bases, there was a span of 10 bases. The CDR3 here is CAISVQGGTGELFF. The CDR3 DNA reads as TGTGCCATCAGTGTTCAGGGAGGCACCGGGGAGCTGTTTTTT.

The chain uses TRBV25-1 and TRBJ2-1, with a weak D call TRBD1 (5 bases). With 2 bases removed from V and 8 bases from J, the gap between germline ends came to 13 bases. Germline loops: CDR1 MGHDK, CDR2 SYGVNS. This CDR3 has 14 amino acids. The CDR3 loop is CASSEQGEVDEQFF. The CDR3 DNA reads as TGTGCCAGCAGTGAACAGGGTGAGGTGGATGAGCAGTTCTTC. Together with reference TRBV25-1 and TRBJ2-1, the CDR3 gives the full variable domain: EADIYQTPRYLVIGTGKKITLECSQTMGHDKMYWYQQDPGMELHLIHYSYGVNSTEKGDLSSESTVSRIRTEHFPLTLESARPSHTSQYLCASSEQGEVDEQFFGPGTRLTVL.

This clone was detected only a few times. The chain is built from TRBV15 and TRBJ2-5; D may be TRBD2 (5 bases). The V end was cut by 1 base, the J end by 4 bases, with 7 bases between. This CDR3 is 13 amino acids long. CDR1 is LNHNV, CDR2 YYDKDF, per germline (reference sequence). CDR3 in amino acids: CATSRAAAETQYF. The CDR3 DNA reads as TGTGCCACCAGCAGAGCAGCGGCAGAGACCCAGTACTTC.

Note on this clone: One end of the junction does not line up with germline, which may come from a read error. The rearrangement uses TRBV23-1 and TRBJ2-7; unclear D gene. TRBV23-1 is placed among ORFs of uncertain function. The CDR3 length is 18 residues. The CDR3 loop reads CASSQEPKEPYRAPTSPF. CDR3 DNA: TGCGCCAGCAGTCAAGAACCAAAAGAACCTTATCGTGCCCCGACATCACCCTTC.

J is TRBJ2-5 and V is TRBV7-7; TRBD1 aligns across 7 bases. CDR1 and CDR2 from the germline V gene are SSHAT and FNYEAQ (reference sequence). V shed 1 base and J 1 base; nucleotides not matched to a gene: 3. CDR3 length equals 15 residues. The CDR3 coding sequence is TGTGCCAGCAGCTTAGGTGGGACAGCCCAAGAGACCCAGTACTTC. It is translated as CASSLGGTAQETQYF.

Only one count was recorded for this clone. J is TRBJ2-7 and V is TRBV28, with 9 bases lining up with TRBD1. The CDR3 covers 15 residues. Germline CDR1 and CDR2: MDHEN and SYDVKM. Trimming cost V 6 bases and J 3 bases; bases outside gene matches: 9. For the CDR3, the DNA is TGTGCCAGCAGGCCTACACCGGGACAGGGCTACGAGCAGTACTTC. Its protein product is CASRPTPGQGYEQYF.

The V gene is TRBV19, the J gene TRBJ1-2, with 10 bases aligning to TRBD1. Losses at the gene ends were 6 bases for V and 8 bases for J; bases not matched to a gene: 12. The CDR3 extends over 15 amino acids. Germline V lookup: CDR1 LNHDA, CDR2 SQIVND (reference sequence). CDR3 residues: CASRLPGQGSGGYTF. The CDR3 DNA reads TGTGCCAGTAGATTACCGGGACAGGGGTCGGGAGGCTACACCTTC.

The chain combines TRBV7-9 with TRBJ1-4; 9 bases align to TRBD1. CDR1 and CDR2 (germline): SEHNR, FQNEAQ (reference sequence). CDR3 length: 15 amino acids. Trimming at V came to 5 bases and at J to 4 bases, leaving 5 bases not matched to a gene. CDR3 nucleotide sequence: TGTGCCAGCAGCCCGGGACAGGGAGATAATGAAAAACTGTTTTTT. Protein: CASSPGQGDNEKLFF. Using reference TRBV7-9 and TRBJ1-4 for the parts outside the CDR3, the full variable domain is DTGVSQNPRHKITKRGQNVTFRCDPISEHNRLYWYRQTLGQGPEFLTYFQNEAQLEKSRLLSDRFSAERPKGSFSTLEIQRTEQGDSAMYLCASSPGQGDNEKLFFGSGTQLSVL.

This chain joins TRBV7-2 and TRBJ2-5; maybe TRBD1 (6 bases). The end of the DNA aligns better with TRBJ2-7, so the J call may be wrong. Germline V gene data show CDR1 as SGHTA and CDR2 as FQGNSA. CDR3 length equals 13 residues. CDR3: CASSLAGQSEQYF. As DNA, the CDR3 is TGTGCCAGCAGCTTAGCCGGACAGTCCGAGCAGTACTTC.

Here the CDR3 reads CASSLTGGEAFF. In DNA form, the CDR3 reads TGCGCCAGCAGCTTGACAGGGGGAGAAGCTTTCTTT. V gene TRBV5-1 combines with J gene TRBJ1-1; 8 positions agree with TRBD1. The germline CDR1 and CDR2 sequences are SGHRS and YFSETQ. The CDR3 spans 12 residues. V lost 1 base to trimming and J lost 8 bases; unmatched junction nucleotides: 1.

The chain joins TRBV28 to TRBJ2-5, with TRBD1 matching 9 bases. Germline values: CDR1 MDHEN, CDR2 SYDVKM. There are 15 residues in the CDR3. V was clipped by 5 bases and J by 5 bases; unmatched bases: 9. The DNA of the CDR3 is TGTGCCAGCAGTCTATACAGGGGGCGAGGGGAGACCCAGTACTTC. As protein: CASSLYRGRGETQYF.

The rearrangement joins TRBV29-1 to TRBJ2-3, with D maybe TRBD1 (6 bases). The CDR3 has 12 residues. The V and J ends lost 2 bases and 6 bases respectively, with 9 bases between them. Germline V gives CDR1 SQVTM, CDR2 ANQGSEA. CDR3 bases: TGCAGCGTTGAACAGGGGTCTGATACGCAGTATTTT. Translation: CSVEQGSDTQYF.

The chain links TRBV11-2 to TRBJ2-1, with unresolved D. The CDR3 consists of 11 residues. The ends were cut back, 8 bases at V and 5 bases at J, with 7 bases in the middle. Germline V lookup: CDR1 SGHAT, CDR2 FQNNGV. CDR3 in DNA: TGTGCCAGCGCTGGAGACAATGAGCAGTTCTTC. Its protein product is CASAGDNEQFF.

CDR3 residues: CASSPQPTGGNTIYF. The CDR3 nucleotides are TGTGCCAGCAGTCCCCAACCGACGGGAGGAAACACCATATATTTT. The genes are TRBV6-1 and TRBJ1-3; D gene uncertain. This CDR3 has 15 amino acids. Germline V gives CDR1 MNHNS, CDR2 SASEGT. V was pared by 5 bases and J by 4 bases, with 15 bases between.

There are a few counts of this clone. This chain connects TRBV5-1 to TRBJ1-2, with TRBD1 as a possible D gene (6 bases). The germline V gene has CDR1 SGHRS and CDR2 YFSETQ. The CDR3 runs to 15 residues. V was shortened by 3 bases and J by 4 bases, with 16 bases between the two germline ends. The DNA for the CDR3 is TGCGCCAGCAGCTCGTGGACAGCCTCTGGCTATGGCTACACCTTC. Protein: CASSSWTASGYGYTF.

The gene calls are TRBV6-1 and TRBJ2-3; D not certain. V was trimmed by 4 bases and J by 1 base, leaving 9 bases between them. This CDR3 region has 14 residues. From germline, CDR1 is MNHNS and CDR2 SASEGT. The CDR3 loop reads CASSGWQGTDTQYF. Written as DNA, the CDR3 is TGTGCCAGCAGTGGATGGCAGGGCACAGATACGCAGTATTTT.

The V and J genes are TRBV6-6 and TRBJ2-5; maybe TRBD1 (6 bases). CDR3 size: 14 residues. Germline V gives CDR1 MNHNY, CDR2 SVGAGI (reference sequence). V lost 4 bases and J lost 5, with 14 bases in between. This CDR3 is CASSSIGQMETQYF. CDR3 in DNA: TGTGCCAGCAGTTCCATAGGACAGATGGAGACCCAGTACTTC.